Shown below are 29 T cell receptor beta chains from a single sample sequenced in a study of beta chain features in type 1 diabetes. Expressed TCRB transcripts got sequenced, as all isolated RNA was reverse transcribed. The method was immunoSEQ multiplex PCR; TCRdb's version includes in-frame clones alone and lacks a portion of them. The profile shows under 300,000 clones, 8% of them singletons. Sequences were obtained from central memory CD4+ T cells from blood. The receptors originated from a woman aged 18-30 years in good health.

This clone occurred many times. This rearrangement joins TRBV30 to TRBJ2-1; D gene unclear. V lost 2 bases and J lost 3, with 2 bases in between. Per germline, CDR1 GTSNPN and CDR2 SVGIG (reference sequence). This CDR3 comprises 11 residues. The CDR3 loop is CAWSFYNEQFF. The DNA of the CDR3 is TGTGCCTGGAGTTTCTACAATGAGCAGTTCTTC.

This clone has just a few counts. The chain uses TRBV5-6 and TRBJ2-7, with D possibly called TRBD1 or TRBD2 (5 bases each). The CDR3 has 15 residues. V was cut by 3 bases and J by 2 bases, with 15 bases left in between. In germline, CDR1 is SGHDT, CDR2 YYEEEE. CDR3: CASSSDLGRAYEQYV. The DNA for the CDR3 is TGTGCCAGCAGCTCGGACCTGGGACGGGCCTACGAGCAGTACGTC.

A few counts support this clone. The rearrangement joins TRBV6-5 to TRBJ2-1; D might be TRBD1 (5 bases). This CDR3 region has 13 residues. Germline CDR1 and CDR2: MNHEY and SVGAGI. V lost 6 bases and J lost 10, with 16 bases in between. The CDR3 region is CASRGQAPVEQFF. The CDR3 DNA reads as TGTGCCAGCAGGGGGCAGGCTCCGGTGGAGCAGTTCTTC.

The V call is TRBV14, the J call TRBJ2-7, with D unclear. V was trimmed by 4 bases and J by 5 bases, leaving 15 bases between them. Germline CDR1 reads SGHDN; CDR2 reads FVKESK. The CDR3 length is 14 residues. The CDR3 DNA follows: TGTGCCAGCAGCCGACGGCTCCCTTTCGACGAGCAGTACTTC. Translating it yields CASSRRLPFDEQYF. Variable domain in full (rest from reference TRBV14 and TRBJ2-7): EAGVTQFPSHSVIEKGQTVTLRCDPISGHDNLYWYRRVMGKEIKFLLHFVKESKQDESGMPNNRFLAERTGGTYSTLKVQPAELEDSGVYFCASSRRLPFDEQYFGPGTRLTVT.

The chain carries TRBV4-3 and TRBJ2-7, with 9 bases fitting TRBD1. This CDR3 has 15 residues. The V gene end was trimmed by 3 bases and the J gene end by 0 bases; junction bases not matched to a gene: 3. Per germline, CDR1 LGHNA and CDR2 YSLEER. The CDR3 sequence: CASSHGTGSSYEQYF. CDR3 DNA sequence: TGCGCCAGCAGCCACGGGACAGGGAGCTCCTACGAGCAGTACTTC.

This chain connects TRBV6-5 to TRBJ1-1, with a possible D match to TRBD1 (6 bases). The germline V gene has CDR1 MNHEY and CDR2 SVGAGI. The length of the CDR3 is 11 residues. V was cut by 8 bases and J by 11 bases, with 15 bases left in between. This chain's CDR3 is CASGPQGRAFF. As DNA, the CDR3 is TGTGCCAGCGGCCCGCAGGGGCGGGCTTTCTTT.

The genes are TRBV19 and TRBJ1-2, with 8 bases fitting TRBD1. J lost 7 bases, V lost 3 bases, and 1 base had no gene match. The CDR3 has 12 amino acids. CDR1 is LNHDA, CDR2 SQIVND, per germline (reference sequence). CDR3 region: CASSIQGAGYTF. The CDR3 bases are TGTGCCAGTAGTATTCAGGGGGCTGGCTACACCTTC.

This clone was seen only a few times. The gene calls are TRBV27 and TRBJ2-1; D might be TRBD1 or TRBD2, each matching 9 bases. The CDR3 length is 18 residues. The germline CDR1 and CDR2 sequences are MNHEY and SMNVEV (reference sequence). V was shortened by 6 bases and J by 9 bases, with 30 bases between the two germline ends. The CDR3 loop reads CASRHGTGLAGLSVEQFF. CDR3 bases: TGTGCCAGCAGGCATGGGACAGGGCTAGCGGGATTGTCAGTTGAGCAGTTCTTC.

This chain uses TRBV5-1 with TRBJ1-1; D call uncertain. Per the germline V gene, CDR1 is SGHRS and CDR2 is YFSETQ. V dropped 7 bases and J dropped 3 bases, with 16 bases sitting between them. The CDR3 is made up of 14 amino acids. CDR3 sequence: CASAPYAKDTEAFF. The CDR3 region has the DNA TGCGCCAGCGCCCCATATGCTAAAGACACTGAAGCTTTCTTT.

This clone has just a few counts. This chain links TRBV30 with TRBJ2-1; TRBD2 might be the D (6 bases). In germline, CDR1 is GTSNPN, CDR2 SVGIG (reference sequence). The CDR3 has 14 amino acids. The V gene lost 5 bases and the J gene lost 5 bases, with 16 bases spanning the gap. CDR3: CAWGKVGGHNEQFF. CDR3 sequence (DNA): TGTGCCTGGGGTAAGGTGGGGGGACACAATGAGCAGTTCTTC.

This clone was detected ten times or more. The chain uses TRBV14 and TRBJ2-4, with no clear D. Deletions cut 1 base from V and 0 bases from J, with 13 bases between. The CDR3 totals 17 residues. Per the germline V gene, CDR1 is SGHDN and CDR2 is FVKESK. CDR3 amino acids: CASSQAVRNVAKNIQYF. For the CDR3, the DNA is TGTGCCAGCAGCCAAGCGGTCCGGAACGTAGCCAAAAACATTCAGTACTTC.

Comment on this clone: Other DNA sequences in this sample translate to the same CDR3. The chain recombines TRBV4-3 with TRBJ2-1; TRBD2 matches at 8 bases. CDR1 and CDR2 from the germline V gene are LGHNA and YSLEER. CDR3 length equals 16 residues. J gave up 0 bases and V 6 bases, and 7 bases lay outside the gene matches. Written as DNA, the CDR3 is TGCGCCAGCAGTCCCCCCGGGACTAGCTCCTACAATGAGCAGTTCTTC. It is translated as CASSPPGTSSYNEQFF.

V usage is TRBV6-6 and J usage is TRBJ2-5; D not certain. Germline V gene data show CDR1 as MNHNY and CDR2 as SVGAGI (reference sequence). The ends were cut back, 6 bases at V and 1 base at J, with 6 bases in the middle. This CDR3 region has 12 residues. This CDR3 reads CASSQTQETQYF. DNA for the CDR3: TGTGCCAGCAGCCAGACCCAAGAGACCCAGTACTTC.

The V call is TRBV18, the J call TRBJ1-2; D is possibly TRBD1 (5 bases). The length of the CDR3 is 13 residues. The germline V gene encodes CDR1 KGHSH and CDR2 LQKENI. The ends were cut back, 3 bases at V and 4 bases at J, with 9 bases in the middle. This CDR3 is CASSPGGGYGYTF. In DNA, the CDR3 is TGTGCCAGCTCACCTGGGGGGGGCTATGGCTACACCTTC.

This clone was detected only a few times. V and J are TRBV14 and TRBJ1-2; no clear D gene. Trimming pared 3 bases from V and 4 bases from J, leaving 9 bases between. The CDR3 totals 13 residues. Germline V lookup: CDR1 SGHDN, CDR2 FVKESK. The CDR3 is CASSQEHFYGYTF. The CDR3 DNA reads TGTGCCAGCAGCCAGGAGCACTTCTATGGCTACACCTTC.

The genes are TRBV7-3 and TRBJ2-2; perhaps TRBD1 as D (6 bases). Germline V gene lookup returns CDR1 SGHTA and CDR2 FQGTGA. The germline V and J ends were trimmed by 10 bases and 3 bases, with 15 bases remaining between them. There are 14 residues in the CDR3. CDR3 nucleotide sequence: TGTGCCACCAGGGGCACGGGGTACACCGGGGAGCTGTTTTTT. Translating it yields CATRGTGYTGELFF.

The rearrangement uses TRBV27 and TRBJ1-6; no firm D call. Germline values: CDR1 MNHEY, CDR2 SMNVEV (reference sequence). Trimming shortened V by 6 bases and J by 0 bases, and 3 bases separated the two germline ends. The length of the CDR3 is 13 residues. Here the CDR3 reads CASRSSYNSPLHF. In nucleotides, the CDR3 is TGTGCCAGCAGAAGCTCCTATAATTCACCCCTCCACTTT.

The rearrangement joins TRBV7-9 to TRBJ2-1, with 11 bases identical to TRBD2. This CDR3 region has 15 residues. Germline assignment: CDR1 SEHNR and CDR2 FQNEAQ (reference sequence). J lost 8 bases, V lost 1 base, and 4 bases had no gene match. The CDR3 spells CASSLGLAGPYEQFF. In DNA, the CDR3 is TGTGCCAGCAGCTTAGGACTAGCGGGACCATATGAGCAGTTCTTC. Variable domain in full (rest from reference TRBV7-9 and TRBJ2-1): DTGVSQNPRHKITKRGQNVTFRCDPISEHNRLYWYRQTLGQGPEFLTYFQNEAQLEKSRLLSDRFSAERPKGSFSTLEIQRTEQGDSAMYLCASSLGLAGPYEQFFGPGTRLTVL.

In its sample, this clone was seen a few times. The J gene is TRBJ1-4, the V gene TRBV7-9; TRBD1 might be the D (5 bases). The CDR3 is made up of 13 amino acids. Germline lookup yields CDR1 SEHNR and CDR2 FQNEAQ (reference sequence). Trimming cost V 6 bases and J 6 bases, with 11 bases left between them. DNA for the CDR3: TGTGCCAGCAGGGGGCTGGCATATGAAAAACTGTTTTTT. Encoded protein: CASRGLAYEKLFF.

The CDR3 DNA sequence: TGTGCCAGCAGCCACGGGACAGCCCAAGAGACCCAGTACTTC. It encodes CASSHGTAQETQYF. The chain is built from TRBV5-8 and TRBJ2-5, with 7 bases aligning to TRBD1. J was trimmed by 1 base and V by 4 bases; bases with no gene match: 4. The CDR3 is 14 amino acids. Germline CDR1 SGHTS, CDR2 YDEGEE.

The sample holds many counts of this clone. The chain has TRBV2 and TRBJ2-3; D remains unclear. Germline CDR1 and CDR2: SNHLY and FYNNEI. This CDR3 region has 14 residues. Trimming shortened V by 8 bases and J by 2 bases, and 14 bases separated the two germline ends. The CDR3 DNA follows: TGTGCCAGCGGCCGCCTCCTTGACACAGATACGCAGTATTTT. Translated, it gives CASGRLLDTDTQYF. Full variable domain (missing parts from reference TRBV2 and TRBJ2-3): EPEVTQTPSHQVTQMGQEVILRCVPISNHLYFYWYRQILGQKVEFLVSFYNNEISEKSEIFDDQFSVERPDGSNFTLKIRSTKLEDSAMYFCASGRLLDTDTQYFGPGTRLTVL.

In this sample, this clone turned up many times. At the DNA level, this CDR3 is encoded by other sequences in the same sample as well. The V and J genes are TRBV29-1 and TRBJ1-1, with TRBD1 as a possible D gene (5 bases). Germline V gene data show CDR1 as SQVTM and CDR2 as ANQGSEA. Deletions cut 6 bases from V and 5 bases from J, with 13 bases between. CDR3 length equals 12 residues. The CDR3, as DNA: TGCAGCGTGGGGCAGGGAAGGACTGAAGCTTTCTTT. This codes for CSVGQGRTEAFF.

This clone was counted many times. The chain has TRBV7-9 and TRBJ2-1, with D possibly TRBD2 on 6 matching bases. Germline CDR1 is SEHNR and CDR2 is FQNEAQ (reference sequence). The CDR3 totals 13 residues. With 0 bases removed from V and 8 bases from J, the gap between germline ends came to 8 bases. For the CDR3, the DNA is TGTGCCAGCAGCTTAGCACTAGCATATGAGCAGTTCTTC. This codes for CASSLALAYEQFF.

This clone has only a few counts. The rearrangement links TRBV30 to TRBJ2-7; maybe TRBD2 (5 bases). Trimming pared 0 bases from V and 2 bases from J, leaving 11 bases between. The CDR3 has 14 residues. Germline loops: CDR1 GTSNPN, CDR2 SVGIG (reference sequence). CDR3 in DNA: TGTGCCTGGAGTGTATCTAGCTGGGCCTACGAGCAGTACTTC. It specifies CAWSVSSWAYEQYF.

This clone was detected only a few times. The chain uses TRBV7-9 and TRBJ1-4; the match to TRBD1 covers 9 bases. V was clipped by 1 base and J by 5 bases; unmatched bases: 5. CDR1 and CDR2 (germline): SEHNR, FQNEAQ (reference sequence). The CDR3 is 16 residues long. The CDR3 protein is CASSLGDRAANEKLFF. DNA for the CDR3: TGTGCCAGCAGCTTAGGGGACAGGGCGGCGAATGAAAAACTGTTTTTT.

DNA for the CDR3: TGTGCCAGCAGCCCTGTGGCGACAGACCCGCTCTACGAGCAGTACTTC. This gives the protein CASSPVATDPLYEQYF. This rearrangement joins TRBV7-2 to TRBJ2-7; D might be TRBD1 (5 bases). V lost 5 bases to trimming and J lost 3 bases, with 20 bases between them. This CDR3 comprises 16 residues. From germline, CDR1 is SGHTA and CDR2 FQGNSA.

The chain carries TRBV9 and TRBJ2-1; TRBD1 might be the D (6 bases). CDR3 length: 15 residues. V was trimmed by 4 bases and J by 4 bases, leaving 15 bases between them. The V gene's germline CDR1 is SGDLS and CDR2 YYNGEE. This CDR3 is CASSSRDNPYNEQFF. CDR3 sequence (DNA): TGTGCCAGCAGCTCACGGGACAACCCGTACAATGAGCAGTTCTTC.

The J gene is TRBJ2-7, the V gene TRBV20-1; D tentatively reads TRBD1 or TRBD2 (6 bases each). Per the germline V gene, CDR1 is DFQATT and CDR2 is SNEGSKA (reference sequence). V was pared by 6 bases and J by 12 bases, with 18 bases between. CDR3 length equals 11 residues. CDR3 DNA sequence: TGCAGTGCACGAGAAGGGGGGCTTACGTACTTC. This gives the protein CSAREGGLTYF.

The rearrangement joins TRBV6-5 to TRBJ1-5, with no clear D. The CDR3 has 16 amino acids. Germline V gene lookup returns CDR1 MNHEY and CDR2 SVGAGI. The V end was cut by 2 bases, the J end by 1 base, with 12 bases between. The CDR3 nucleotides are TGTGCCAGCAGTTACCACCTTGAGAGGAGCAATCAGCCCCAGCATTTT. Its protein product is CASSYHLERSNQPQHF.